The TCR beta chain under discussion was sequenced for a study of cytomegalovirus exposure and HLA in healthy donors. PCR primers comprised 60 Vbeta and 13 Jbeta primers. The assay was immunoSEQ multiplex PCR, and TCRdb's table has in-frame clones only and misses some. The sample contains around 110,000 clones, approximately 81% of which appear only once. Germline V gene data show CDR1 as SGHAT and CDR2 as FQNNGV. This CDR3 region has 12 residues. The rearrangement uses TRBV11-2 and TRBJ2-5; D is unresolved. Judging by the DNA end, TRBJ2-7 fits better; the J call may be wrong. The receptor was derived from a woman aged 25-40 years in good health and CMV-seronegative. Sequenced sample: PBMCs. CDR3 sequence (DNA): TGTGCCAGCAGTTTTGTCGTCTACGAGCAGTACTTC. Its protein product is CASSFVVYEQYF.